The clone carrying this TCR beta chain was seen only a few times. This sample was included in a study of patients and donors after allogeneic stem cell transplantation. MiXCR, run by TCRdb on the RT-PCR reads, gives a single entry per CDR3 protein. The sample has under 200,000 distinct CDR3 sequences, 30% seen once. Looked up from germline, CDR1 is MNHEY and CDR2 is SVGAGI. Trimming left V 0 bases short and J 0 bases short, with 13 bases between. This CDR3 has 17 amino acids. The chain combines TRBV6-5 with TRBJ2-3; tentative D call: TRBD2 (6 bases). Input material: blood, either unsorted or a sorted T cell fraction (not recorded which). The receptor's source is a human donor who was either an allogeneic HSCT recipient or a stem cell or donor lymphocyte infusion donor (not recorded which). It is not recorded whose cells these are; they may come from a transplant donor. The CDR3 sequence: CASSYSVLATSTDTQYF. The CDR3 DNA is TGTGCCAGCAGTTACTCGGTACTAGCAACGAGCACAGATACGCAGTATTTT.